The clone carrying this TCR beta chain has only a few counts. The antigen is unknown. TCRdb reprocessed the RT-PCR reads via MiXCR and lists one record per CDR3 protein. Of just over 300,000 distinct CDR3 sequences in the sample, around a fifth were seen once. The data were taken from a study of response to subunit inactivated influenza vaccine. Overall study findings and caveats: It was the authors' suggestion that each seasonal influenza vaccination recruits few new T cells.

The CDR3 sequence is 14 residues long. The V end lost 3 bases, the J end lost 5 bases, and 10 bases lay between the germline ends. Germline V gives CDR1 MDHEN, CDR2 SYDVKM. V usage is TRBV28 and J usage is TRBJ2-2, with D perhaps matching TRBD1 (6 bases). This TCR was sampled from a man aged 45 to 75 who received an inactivated influenza vaccine. Sequencing was performed on PBMCs from blood, taken approximately 20 months after vaccination. The CDR3 nucleotides read TGTGCCAGCAGTTTGGGGGCAGGTACCGGGGAGCTGTTTTTT. Its protein is CASSLGAGTGELFF.